Listed below are T cell receptor beta chains from one sample, sequenced in a study of T cell repertoires in cytomegalovirus infection. Each CDR3 protein gets one entry after TCRdb re-called the reads with MiXCR. Of fewer than 200,000 distinct CDR3 sequences listed, about 20% were seen once; the top ten hold less than 3.5%. The sequenced sample consisted of PBMCs. These receptors all come from a human donor in good health (CMV status not recorded). Some clones in this sample may be carry-over from other donors' samples. Each CDR3 is given with its conserved first and last residue. The order of the fields is D gene, V gene, J gene, clone size, CDR3 DNA, CDR3 protein. D genes are given only for firm matches. The size field is filled for only some rows; it gives once, few, many or a size class.

D: -; V: TRBV27; J: TRBJ2-7; size: -; DNA: TGTGCCAGCAGTTCCATAGACATCTACGAGCAGTACTTC; CDR3: CASSSIDIYEQYF
D: TRBD1; V: TRBV7-2; J: TRBJ2-1; size: many; DNA: TGTGCCAGCAGCTTAGTTTCTTCGTGGACAGGGGGCAATGAGCAGTTCTTC; CDR3: CASSLVSSWTGGNEQFF
D: -; V: TRBV29-1; J: TRBJ2-3; size: -; DNA: TGCAGCGTTGACTTGAGGGCCAACACAGATACGCAGTATTTT; CDR3: CSVDLRANTDTQYF
D: -; V: TRBV5-1; J: TRBJ1-4; size: few; DNA: TGCGCCAGCAGCGGCTCCGGGACCCGAGATGAAAAACTGTTTTTT; CDR3: CASSGSGTRDEKLFF
D: TRBD1; V: TRBV28; J: TRBJ2-3; size: few; DNA: TGTGCCAGCAGTTTACCCCCTGGCAGGGGGTACGGGCAGTATTTT; CDR3: CASSLPPGRGYGQYF
D: -; V: TRBV5-1; J: TRBJ2-3; size: few; DNA: TGCGCCAGCACCCGATCCGGGAACACAGATACGCAGTATTTT; CDR3: CASTRSGNTDTQYF
D: -; V: TRBV2; J: TRBJ2-2; size: many; DNA: TGTGCCAGCAGTGAAATCCTCCAGGGTAAAGCCGGGGAGCTGTTTTTT; CDR3: CASSEILQGKAGELFF
D: -; V: TRBV12-5; J: TRBJ1-5; size: few; DNA: TGTGCTAGTGGTTTCGTAACATCGGACGAATCGTCCCAGCCCCAGCATTTT; CDR3: CASGFVTSDESSQPQHF
D: -; V: TRBV29-1; J: TRBJ2-1; size: -; DNA: TGCAGCGTTGCAAGGGGGGACAATGAGCAGTTCTTC; CDR3: CSVARGDNEQFF
D: TRBD1; V: TRBV18; J: TRBJ1-5; size: few; DNA: TGTGCCAGCTCACCAGAGGCAGGGGGCGTAAAGCCCCAGCATTTT; CDR3: CASSPEAGGVKPQHF
D: -; V: TRBV28; J: TRBJ2-5; size: -; DNA: TGTGCCAGCAGCACGGGGTTGGAGACCCAGTACTTC; CDR3: CASSTGLETQYF
D: -; V: TRBV6-6; J: TRBJ1-2; size: few; DNA: TGTGCCAGCGGACGGGACTTACTAGCTAACTATGGCTACACCTTC; CDR3: CASGRDLLANYGYTF
D: -; V: TRBV19; J: TRBJ2-7; size: -; DNA: TGTGCCAGTAGTCCCGACAGGGACTTCGGGGAGCAGTACTTC; CDR3: CASSPDRDFGEQYF
D: -; V: TRBV6-2/TRBV6-3; J: TRBJ2-6; size: -; DNA: TGTGCCAGCGGTAAGGCGGGGGCCAACGTCCTGACTTTC; CDR3: CASGKAGANVLTF
D: TRBD2; V: TRBV5-4; J: TRBJ2-3; size: -; DNA: TGTGCCAGCAGCGGAGTAGCGGGTAGCGGGACAGATACGCAGTATTTT; CDR3: CASSGVAGSGTDTQYF
D: -; V: TRBV28; J: TRBJ2-2; size: many; DNA: TGTGCCAGCAGTTCTGGCTTAGCGGTCCAAACGAACACCGGGGAGCTGTTTTTT; CDR3: CASSSGLAVQTNTGELFF
D: -; V: TRBV29-1; J: TRBJ2-6; size: few; DNA: TGCAGCGTTGGGTCAGGTGGCTCTGGGGCCAACGTCCTGACTTTC; CDR3: CSVGSGGSGANVLTF
D: -; V: TRBV7-8; J: TRBJ1-6; size: many; DNA: TGTGCCAGCAGCAACGGGACTCCGGTTAGATCACCCCTCCACTTT; CDR3: CASSNGTPVRSPLHF
D: TRBD2; V: TRBV9; J: TRBJ2-6; size: few; DNA: TGTGCCAGCAGCTTCGCGACTAGCGTCTCTGGGGCCAACGTCCTGACTTTC; CDR3: CASSFATSVSGANVLTF
D: -; V: TRBV11-3; J: TRBJ1-1; size: many; DNA: TGTGCCAGCAGCGAGGGGGGAAACACTGAAGCTTTCTTT; CDR3: CASSEGGNTEAFF
D: TRBD1; V: TRBV28; J: TRBJ2-7; size: -; DNA: TGTGCCATCATAGGGACAGGGGGCGCCGAGCAGTACTTC; CDR3: CAIIGTGGAEQYF
D: -; V: TRBV12-3/TRBV12-4; J: TRBJ1-5; size: many; DNA: TGTGCCAGCAGTTCCCAGGGCCAGCCCCAGCATTTT; CDR3: CASSSQGQPQHF
D: TRBD1; V: TRBV7-9; J: TRBJ2-7; size: many; DNA: TGTGCCAGCAGCTTAGTGGGGACAGGGCTCCGCAACTACGAGCAGTACTTC; CDR3: CASSLVGTGLRNYEQYF
D: -; V: TRBV7-9; J: TRBJ1-3; size: -; DNA: TGTGCCAGCAGCTACGGGGGGCGAGCCTCTGGAAACACCATATATTTT; CDR3: CASSYGGRASGNTIYF
D: -; V: TRBV28; J: TRBJ1-2; size: -; DNA: TGTGCCAGCAGCCCGTCCGGGACGGGATACGGCTACACCTTC; CDR3: CASSPSGTGYGYTF
D: -; V: TRBV19; J: TRBJ1-5; size: -; DNA: TGTGCCAGTTCGGTGGGACCCAATCAGCCCCAGCATTTT; CDR3: CASSVGPNQPQHF
D: -; V: TRBV5-1; J: TRBJ2-5; size: -; DNA: TGCGCCAGCAGCTGGACCCCCGCCAGGGTGAGAGGAGAGACCCAGTACTTC; CDR3: CASSWTPARVRGETQYF
D: TRBD1; V: TRBV19; J: TRBJ2-1; size: few; DNA: TGTGCCAGTAGTAGAAGGACAGGGGGCGCCTACAATGAGCAGTTCTTC; CDR3: CASSRRTGGAYNEQFF
D: TRBD1; V: TRBV6-6; J: TRBJ1-2; size: few; DNA: TGTGCCAGCAGTTACGGGGGACAGTATGGCTACACCTTC; CDR3: CASSYGGQYGYTF
D: -; V: TRBV7-3; J: TRBJ2-2; size: few; DNA: TGTGCCAGCAGCTGGACGTGGACCGGGGAGCTGTTTTTT; CDR3: CASSWTWTGELFF
D: -; V: TRBV4-3; J: TRBJ1-5; size: -; DNA: TGCGCCAGCAGCCAACCCCGTCACCAGCCCCAGCATTTT; CDR3: CASSQPRHQPQHF
D: -; V: TRBV6-2/TRBV6-3; J: TRBJ2-2; size: -; DNA: TGTGCCAGCAGCAGAAGGCACACCGGGGAGCTGTTTTTT; CDR3: CASSRRHTGELFF
D: -; V: TRBV7-2; J: TRBJ1-2; size: many; DNA: TGTGCCAGCAGCTTACTCGCAGGGCGGATGGAAGGCTACACCTTC; CDR3: CASSLLAGRMEGYTF
D: -; V: TRBV5-6; J: TRBJ1-2; size: many; DNA: TGTGCCAGCAGCTTGTCCGAGGCGGGACGCCAAGCGAGCTATGGCTACACCTTC; CDR3: CASSLSEAGRQASYGYTF
D: TRBD1; V: TRBV20-1; J: TRBJ2-7; size: few; DNA: TGCAGTGCTACCCGGGGACAGGGGACCTACGAGCAGTACTTC; CDR3: CSATRGQGTYEQYF
D: -; V: TRBV7-3; J: TRBJ1-6; size: many; DNA: TGTGCCAGCAGCATCAGGGAGATGAATTCACCCCTCCACTTT; CDR3: CASSIREMNSPLHF
D: -; V: TRBV7-9; J: TRBJ2-1; size: many; DNA: TGTGCCAGCAGCTTTGGGTTACCCCATCAGAAACCATACAATGAGCAGTTCTTC; CDR3: CASSFGLPHQKPYNEQFF
D: -; V: TRBV10-2; J: TRBJ1-1; size: few; DNA: TGCGCCAGCAGGGTGAACACTGAAGCTTTCTTT; CDR3: CASRVNTEAFF
D: -; V: TRBV7-2; J: TRBJ2-7; size: many; DNA: TGTGCCAGCAGCTTAGGTGCGGGCCGGGTTTCCTACGAGCAGTACTTC; CDR3: CASSLGAGRVSYEQYF
D: TRBD2; V: TRBV19; J: TRBJ2-7; size: once; DNA: TGTGCCAGTAAAAGCGGGAGCTCCTACGAGCAGTACTTC; CDR3: CASKSGSSYEQYF
D: TRBD1; V: TRBV4-3; J: TRBJ2-3; size: -; DNA: TGCGCCAGCAGCACAGGGGGCTCGGGCACAGATACGCAGTATTTT; CDR3: CASSTGGSGTDTQYF
D: -; V: TRBV28; J: TRBJ2-7; size: -; DNA: TGTGCCAGCAGTCCCCCCGCTACGGCCCCCTACGAGCAGTACTTC; CDR3: CASSPPATAPYEQYF